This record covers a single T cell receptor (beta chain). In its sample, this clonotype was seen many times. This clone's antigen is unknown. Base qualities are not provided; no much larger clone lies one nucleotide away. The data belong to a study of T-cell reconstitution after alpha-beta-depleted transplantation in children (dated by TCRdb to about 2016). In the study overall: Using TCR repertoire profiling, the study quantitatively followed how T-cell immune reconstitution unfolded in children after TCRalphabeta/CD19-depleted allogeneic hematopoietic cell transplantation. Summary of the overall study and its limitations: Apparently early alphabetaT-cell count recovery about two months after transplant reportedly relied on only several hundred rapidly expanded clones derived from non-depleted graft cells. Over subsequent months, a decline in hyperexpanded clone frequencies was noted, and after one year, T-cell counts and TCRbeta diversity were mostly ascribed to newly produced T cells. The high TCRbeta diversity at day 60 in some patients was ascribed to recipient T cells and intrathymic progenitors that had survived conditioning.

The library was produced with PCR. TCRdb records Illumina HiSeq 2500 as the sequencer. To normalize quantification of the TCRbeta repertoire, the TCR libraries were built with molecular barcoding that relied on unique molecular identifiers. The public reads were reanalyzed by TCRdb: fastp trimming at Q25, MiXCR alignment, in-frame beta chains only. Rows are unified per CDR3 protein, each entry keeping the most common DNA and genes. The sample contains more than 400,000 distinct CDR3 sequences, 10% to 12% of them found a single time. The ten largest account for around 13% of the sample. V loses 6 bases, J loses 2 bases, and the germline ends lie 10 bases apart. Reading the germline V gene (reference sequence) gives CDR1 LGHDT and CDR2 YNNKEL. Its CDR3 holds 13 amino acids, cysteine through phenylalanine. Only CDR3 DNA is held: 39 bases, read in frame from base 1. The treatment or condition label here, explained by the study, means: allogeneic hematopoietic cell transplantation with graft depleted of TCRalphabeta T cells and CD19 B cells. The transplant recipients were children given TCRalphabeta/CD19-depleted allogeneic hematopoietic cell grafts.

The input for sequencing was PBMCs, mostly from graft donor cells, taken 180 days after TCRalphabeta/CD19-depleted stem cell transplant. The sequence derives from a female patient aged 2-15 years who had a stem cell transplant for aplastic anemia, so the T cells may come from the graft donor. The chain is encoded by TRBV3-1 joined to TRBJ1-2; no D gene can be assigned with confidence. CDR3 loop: CASSRTSNYGYTF. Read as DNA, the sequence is TGTGCCAGCAGTCGGACCAGCAACTATGGCTACACCTTC. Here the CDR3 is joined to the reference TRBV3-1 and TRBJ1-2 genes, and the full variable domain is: DTAVSQTPKYLVTQMGNDKSIKCEQNLGHDTMYWYKQDSKKFLKIMFSYNNKELIINETVPNRFSPKSPDKAHLNLHINSLELGDSAVYFCASSRTSNYGYTFGSGTRLTVV.